This entry is about one T cell receptor (beta chain). Its specificity is unknown. PCR used 60 Vbeta primers and 13 Jbeta primers. Generated by immunoSEQ multiplex PCR, the TCRdb table keeps only in-frame clones and is missing some. The repertoire has roughly 100,000 clones, over 75% of them found once; the top ten carry approximately 6.3%. This CDR3 has 16 residues. V was pared by 0 bases and J by 4 bases, with 8 bases of the junction left unmatched. Germline V gene lookup returns CDR1 SEHNR and CDR2 FQNEAQ (reference sequence). It was healthy bone marrow donors who served as donors. The data derive from a study of cytomegalovirus exposure and HLA in healthy donors. Whole-study results and caveats: A later analysis reported that several of the most significant clusters appeared to be linked to common viral pathogens, among them Epstein-Barr virus.

The TCR comes from a man aged 60 to 75 in good health and CMV-seropositive. Sequencing was done on a sample of PBMCs. This chain joins TRBV7-9 and TRBJ2-7; TRBD2 aligns across 8 bases. The CDR3, as DNA: TGTGCCAGCAGCTTAGCGGTTGGAGCGGGGGAATACGAGCAGTACTTC. As protein: CASSLAVGAGEYEQYF.